This T cell receptor beta chain appears in the sequencing data of a study of read filtering for tumor transcriptome and immune sequencing. Comments on this clonotype: The antigen remains undetermined.

From about 400 ng of RNA, a library with molecular barcoded alpha/delta and beta/gamma adaptors was made. TCRdb analysed the reads with MiXCR anew, one entry per CDR3 protein. The data show roughly 68,000 distinct CDR3 sequences, roughly 14% seen once. Study-wide results and limits: Single-read clonotypes: about 81.9% of IR-seq clonotypes (roughly 4% of reads), 74.6% of RNA-seq clonotypes (around 48% of reads). RNA-seq captured clonotypes less deeply and reliably than IR-seq.

The CDR3 extends over 16 amino acids. With 2 bases clipped from V and 4 bases from J, the junction kept 9 bases outside the gene matches. CDR1 and CDR2 from the germline V gene are MNHEY and SVGEGT. The sample consisted of a population of CD138-negative cells sorted from bone marrow. J is TRBJ2-7 and V is TRBV6-2 or TRBV6-3, with 9 bases aligning to TRBD2. This TCR was recovered from a donor aged 40 or older with multiple myeloma. The CDR3 region has the DNA TGTGCCAGCAGTTACGCCTTAGTGAGCGGGAGGTACGAGCAGTACTTC. Amino acids: CASSYALVSGRYEQYF.